This TCR beta chain was found in a study of cytomegalovirus exposure and HLA in healthy donors. There were likely unrecorded immune exposures, though donors were nominally healthy when sampled. A few counts support this clone. Its target is unknown. From germline, CDR1 is SGHAT and CDR2 FQNNGV. V was pared by 1 base and J by 3 bases, with 16 bases between. The CDR3 has 17 residues. The study, taken as a whole, reports: TCR beta V- and J-gene trimming was later associated with a missense DCLRE1C variant.

The PCR had 60 Vbeta and 13 Jbeta primers. TCRdb keeps only in-frame clones here, not all; method: immunoSEQ multiplex PCR. This sample has about 97,000 clones, with under 85% found just once. The clonotype was recovered from a man aged 35-49 years in good health and CMV-seronegative. The V gene is TRBV11-2, the J gene TRBJ1-5; D is uncertain. Sequencing input: PBMCs. The CDR3: CASSLATSTVPNQPQHF. The CDR3 DNA sequence: TGTGCCAGCAGCTTAGCGACCTCAACAGTTCCCAATCAGCCCCAGCATTTT.